This T cell receptor (beta chain) is from a study of cytomegalovirus exposure and HLA in healthy donors. Study-wide context: In an early release, HLA-typed donors contributed 90 million or so unique TCR sequences. Study observations and caveats: Trimming of TCR beta V- and J-genes showed a link, identified in a later analysis, to a missense DCLRE1C variant. In a later analysis, TCR association rates varied by HLA locus: DRB1 most, HLA-C fewest.

Donors sampled were nominally healthy, though unrecorded immune exposures were likely. As to this clone: Its specificity is not known.

Primers for the PCR totalled 60 Vbeta and 13 Jbeta. The data were produced by immunoSEQ multiplex PCR, yet TCRdb's version contains in-frame clones alone and is incomplete. Among approximately 190,000 clones listed, 78% were seen once. With V trimmed by 1 base and J by 6 bases, 16 bases remained unmatched. The length of the CDR3 is 18 residues. Germline CDR1 is SGHTA and CDR2 is FQGTGA. The V gene is TRBV7-3, the J gene TRBJ2-7; 9 nucleotides match TRBD1. The receptor comes from a woman in her 30s in good health and CMV-seropositive. The source material was PBMCs. CDR3 nucleotide sequence: TGTGCCAGCAGCTTAAACCCCGAGGTGGGGGGACAGGGTGGCGAGCAGTACTTC. It codes for CASSLNPEVGGQGGEQYF.